Detailed here is one T cell receptor (beta chain). This clonotype was seen a few times. Which antigen it targets is not known. Per-base quality was not reported, and no clone a single base away is much larger than it. The source of the sample is a study of Graves' ophthalmopathy and Graves' hyperthyroidism (dated by TCRdb to the late 2010s). At the level of the whole study: Peripheral blood samples were taken at the time of initial diagnosis, before any treatment was given. The study used TCR beta repertoire signatures to distinguish Graves' ophthalmopathy from Graves' hyperthyroidism and to predict progression to ophthalmopathy. In total, 135 blood samples were TCR-sequenced: roughly 45 ophthalmopathy, some 75 hyperthyroidism and some 17 hyperthyroidism-to-ophthalmopathy patients. The approximately 98 discovery patients were randomly divided into training and test sets at a 7:3 ratio. A discovery set of 100 patients (43 ophthalmopathy, about 58 stable hyperthyroidism) was enrolled to explore V-J signatures distinguishing ophthalmopathy from hyperthyroidism. In roughly 6 hyperthyroidism patients, T-cell repertoires of thyroid tissue and blood were compared. An independent validation cohort was composed of about 20 hyperthyroidism patients and 17 patients who later progressed from hyperthyroidism to ophthalmopathy. Following sampling, methimazole starting at 30 mg daily was administered to hyperthyroidism patients, and high-dose intravenous methylprednisolone was administered to ophthalmopathy patients.

Stable hyperthyroidism was defined as no progression to ophthalmopathy within 18 months of follow-up. Hyperthyroidism patients were newly diagnosed, were aged 18 to 65 years, and had a disease duration under 2 months. Patients with other autoimmune diseases, uncontrolled infections, pregnancy or lactation were excluded from the study. Clinical symptoms, serum thyroxine, TRAb, thyroid ultrasound and orbital computed tomography were used for diagnosis. PBMCs were isolated from more than 8 ml of fresh peripheral blood by Ficoll-Paque density gradient centrifugation. Trizol reagent was used to extract the total RNA, and its quality was then checked on an Agilent 2100 Bioanalyzer. For repertoire sequencing, the TCR beta CDR3 regions were amplified from RNA transcripts. HTBI primers and the Qiagen OneStep RT-PCR kit were used in a first-round RT-PCR, which was followed by a second-round multiplex PCR, size selection and purification. Libraries were sequenced on an Illumina HiSeq2000 using paired-end 100 bp reads. As for how the authors treated the data: Reads were processed with SOAPnuke, discarding reads with adapters, uncalled bases, mean Phred below 15, or no exact constant-primer or identifier match. COPE v1.2.5 was used to merge the high-quality paired reads. Each unique nucleotide sequence was treated as a clonotype, and MiTCR v1.1 was used to align the clonotypes to the IMGT TRB V, D and J references. Only V-J combinations with frequency above 0.0001 were analysed, covering 98% to 99.2% of repertoires. For each V-J combination, a TCR clonal expansion and chaos score was defined as F50 clonal expansion divided by the chaos observed in the TCRdist matrix. Welch's t-statistics and random forest were used to reduce the features to about 14 V-J combinations, which were then used as input to a naive Bayes classifier. Thyroid-blood repertoire similarity was quantified with the Morisita-Horn index. TCRdb reanalyzed the raw reads on its own, using fastp at Q25 for trimming and MiXCR for clone calling, and kept in-frame beta chains. Each CDR3 protein gets just one entry, which takes the most common genes and DNA from the rows behind it. The V and J calls reflect TCRdb's pipeline rather than the authors' work. Within this sample are more than 300,000 distinct CDR3 sequences, with 15% to 19% of them counted one time only. Together, the top ten hold 5.5% to 7% of the sample.

CDR1 DFQATT and CDR2 SNEGSKA are derived from the germline V gene (reference sequence). V sheds 3 bases and J sheds 0 bases, leaving 11 bases between their ends. The CDR3, from cysteine to phenylalanine, totals 14 residues. Solely the CDR3 DNA is kept, with 42 bases framed from the first base. The paper's findings and limits, for the study overall: In validation, the model predicted ophthalmopathy progression with over 60% sensitivity and approximately 78% specificity; some twelve predicted patients were CT-confirmed with GO in a median of around 6 months. In cross-validation, the 13-signature model distinguished ophthalmopathy from stable hyperthyroidism with approximately 88% sensitivity and about 81% specificity, and in the test set the corresponding values were roughly 78% and 74%. Most of the expanded thyroid clonotypes with a frequency above 0.001 were also detected in blood, and it was suggested that the thyroid immune response may be reflected by blood repertoires. No statistical method was used to predetermine the sample size, and group allocation was not hidden from the investigators.

Sequencing was performed on peripheral blood. Recombination connected TRBV20-1 to TRBJ1-1; no D gene can be assigned with confidence. This receptor was taken from a woman aged 18-35 years with stable Graves' hyperthyroidism. Donor details come from another sample of the same person, matched by shared clones. The CDR3 is CSASKPAMNTEAFF. In nucleotide form, the sequence is TGCAGTGCTAGCAAACCGGCTATGAACACTGAAGCTTTCTTT.